Below are 2 T cell receptor beta chains sequenced from a single sample in a study of PD-1 blockade in classical Hodgkin lymphoma. Assay: immunoSEQ multiplex PCR; the TCRdb copy retains only in-frame clones and omits some. The sample records about 43,000 clones, under 75% being singletons. Each patient experienced a relapse that followed autologous stem cell transplantation, and brentuximab vedotin exposure varied. The specimen was peripheral blood mononuclear cells (PBMCs), collected before the second cycle of nivolumab. The receptors here all came from a human donor with classical Hodgkin lymphoma.

The chain couples TRBV6-6 to TRBJ1-2; no reliable D call. The length of the CDR3 is 11 residues. The V and J ends lost 8 bases and 8 bases respectively, with 12 bases between them. The germline CDR1 and CDR2 sequences are MNHNY and SVGAGI (reference sequence). The CDR3 DNA reads as TGTGCCAGCTCGGGTCAGCGCGGCTACACCTTC. It translates to CASSGQRGYTF.

The chain couples TRBV6-5 to TRBJ2-7; 7 bases agree with TRBD1. Germline V gene data show CDR1 as MNHEY and CDR2 as SVGAGI. With 6 bases clipped from V and 1 base from J, the junction kept 9 bases outside the gene matches. This CDR3 contains 15 residues. The chain's CDR3 is CASRNQQGSSYEQYF. CDR3 in DNA: TGTGCCAGCAGAAACCAACAGGGGAGTTCCTACGAGCAGTACTTC.